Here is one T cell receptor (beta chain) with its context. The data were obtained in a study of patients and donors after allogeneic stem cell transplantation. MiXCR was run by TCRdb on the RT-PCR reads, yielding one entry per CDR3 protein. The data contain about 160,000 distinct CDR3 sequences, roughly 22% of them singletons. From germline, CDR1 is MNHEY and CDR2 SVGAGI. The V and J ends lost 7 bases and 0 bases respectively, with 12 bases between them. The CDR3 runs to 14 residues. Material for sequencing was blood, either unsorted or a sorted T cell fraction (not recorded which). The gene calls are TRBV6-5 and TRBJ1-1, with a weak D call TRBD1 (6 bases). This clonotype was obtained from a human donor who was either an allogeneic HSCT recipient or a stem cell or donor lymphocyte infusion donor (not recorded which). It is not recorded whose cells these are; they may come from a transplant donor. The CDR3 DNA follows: TGTGCCAGCACGGAAAACAGGGTGAACACTGAAGCTTTCTTT. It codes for CASTENRVNTEAFF.